The 9 T cell receptor beta chains given below trace back to one sample, sequenced in a study of breast tumors, draining lymph nodes, adjacent tissues. Breast cancer patients provided tissue from their axillary draining lymph nodes. One entry per CDR3 protein results from TCRdb running MiXCR on the multiplex PCR reads. Of around 170,000 distinct CDR3 sequences in the sample, approximately 33% were seen once. Material for sequencing was axillary lymph node tissue. These receptors were obtained from a female donor with breast cancer. Some clones in this sample may be carry-over from other donors' samples.

The CDR3 DNA is TGCAGTGCTAGCGATCAGACTAGCGGGATCACAGATACGCAGTATTTT. This sequence encodes CSASDQTSGITDTQYF. This chain uses TRBV20-1 with TRBJ2-3, with 11 positions matching TRBD2. Germline values: CDR1 DFQATT, CDR2 SNEGSKA (reference sequence). J gave up 2 bases and V 3 bases, and 7 bases lay outside the gene matches. The length of the CDR3 is 16 residues.

About this clonotype: No conserved phenylalanine or tryptophan is present at the end of the CDR3, so a read error is the likely explanation. It is unclear where the CDR3 begins or ends on the DNA, so no DNA is shown, and the CDR3 is as TCRdb lists it. The chain recombines TRBV7-2 with TRBJ2-1; TRBD1 was called by the table and not checked on the DNA. CDR1 SGHTA and CDR2 FQGNSA come from the germline V gene. The CDR3 contains 15 residues when both ends are counted. CDR3 sequence reads: CASSLSQSGGYTFGS.

The chain has TRBV20-1 and TRBJ2-5, with D possibly TRBD1 on 5 matching bases. CDR3 length equals 15 residues. Between the trimmed V and J ends, which lost 4 bases and 9 bases, there was a span of 24 bases. Germline-derived CDR1 and CDR2 are DFQATT and SNEGSKA (reference sequence). The CDR3: CSAMDNGVSNQPQYF. The CDR3 nucleotides read TGCAGTGCTATGGACAATGGGGTTAGCAATCAGCCCCAGTACTTC.

Ten or more counts support this clonotype. The chain carries TRBV6-1 and TRBJ2-3; D gene uncertain. Germline V CDR1 and CDR2: MNHNS, SASEGT. The CDR3 runs to 14 residues. V was cut by 7 bases and J by 0 bases, with 11 bases left in between. DNA of the CDR3: TGTGCCAGCATTCAGTCAAGGAGCACAGATACGCAGTATTTT. Its translation: CASIQSRSTDTQYF.

Many counts were recorded for this clonotype. J is TRBJ2-5 and V is TRBV11-3; 10 bases match TRBD2. V shed 3 bases, J shed 3 bases, and the junction held 4 bases outside the gene matches. The CDR3 extends over 15 amino acids. Germline V lookup: CDR1 SGHNT, CDR2 YENEEA. CDR3 protein: CASSFTSGIEETQYF. The CDR3 DNA reads TGTGCCAGCAGCTTCACTAGCGGGATTGAAGAGACCCAGTACTTC.

Concerning this clonotype itself: The CDR3 ends on some other residue instead of the conserved phenylalanine or tryptophan, so this is likely a read error. Because the CDR3's place on the DNA is in doubt, the DNA is left out and the CDR3 is given as listed by TCRdb. The V and J genes are TRBV9 and TRBJ2-2; the listed D gene, TRBD2, was not tested against the DNA. CDR1 and CDR2 from the germline V gene are SGDLS and YYNGEE. The CDR3 is 9 residues long, counting both termini. The CDR3: CASSVGGLA.

The V and J genes are TRBV12-3 or TRBV12-4 and TRBJ1-1; 9 bases are a match to TRBD1. With 6 bases clipped from V and 1 base from J, the junction kept 9 bases outside the gene matches. The CDR3 has 16 amino acids. DNA of the CDR3: TGTGCCAGCAGCGGCCCGGGACAGGGCTGGAACACTGAAGCTTTCTTT. Translated, it gives CASSGPGQGWNTEAFF.

About this clonotype itself: This clone may be a read error of a much larger clone one base away. This chain connects TRBV6-2 or TRBV6-3 to TRBJ2-3; D gene unclear. Germline assignment: CDR1 MNHEY and CDR2 SVGEGT. V lost 5 bases and J 1 base, leaving 10 bases between the germline ends. CDR3 length: 14 residues. The CDR3 DNA sequence: TGTGCCAGCAGTCGAATAAGGGGCACAGATACGCAGTATTTT. It yields the protein CASSRIRGTDTQYF.

The chain has TRBV28 and TRBJ2-7; 9 bases match TRBD1. The CDR3 covers 17 residues. Germline V CDR1 and CDR2: MDHEN, SYDVKM. Trimming cost V 8 bases and J 3 bases; bases outside gene matches: 17. The CDR3 sequence is CASYGTPLTTGGYEQYF. The CDR3 DNA follows: TGTGCCAGCTACGGTACCCCCCTAACGACAGGGGGCTACGAGCAGTACTTC.